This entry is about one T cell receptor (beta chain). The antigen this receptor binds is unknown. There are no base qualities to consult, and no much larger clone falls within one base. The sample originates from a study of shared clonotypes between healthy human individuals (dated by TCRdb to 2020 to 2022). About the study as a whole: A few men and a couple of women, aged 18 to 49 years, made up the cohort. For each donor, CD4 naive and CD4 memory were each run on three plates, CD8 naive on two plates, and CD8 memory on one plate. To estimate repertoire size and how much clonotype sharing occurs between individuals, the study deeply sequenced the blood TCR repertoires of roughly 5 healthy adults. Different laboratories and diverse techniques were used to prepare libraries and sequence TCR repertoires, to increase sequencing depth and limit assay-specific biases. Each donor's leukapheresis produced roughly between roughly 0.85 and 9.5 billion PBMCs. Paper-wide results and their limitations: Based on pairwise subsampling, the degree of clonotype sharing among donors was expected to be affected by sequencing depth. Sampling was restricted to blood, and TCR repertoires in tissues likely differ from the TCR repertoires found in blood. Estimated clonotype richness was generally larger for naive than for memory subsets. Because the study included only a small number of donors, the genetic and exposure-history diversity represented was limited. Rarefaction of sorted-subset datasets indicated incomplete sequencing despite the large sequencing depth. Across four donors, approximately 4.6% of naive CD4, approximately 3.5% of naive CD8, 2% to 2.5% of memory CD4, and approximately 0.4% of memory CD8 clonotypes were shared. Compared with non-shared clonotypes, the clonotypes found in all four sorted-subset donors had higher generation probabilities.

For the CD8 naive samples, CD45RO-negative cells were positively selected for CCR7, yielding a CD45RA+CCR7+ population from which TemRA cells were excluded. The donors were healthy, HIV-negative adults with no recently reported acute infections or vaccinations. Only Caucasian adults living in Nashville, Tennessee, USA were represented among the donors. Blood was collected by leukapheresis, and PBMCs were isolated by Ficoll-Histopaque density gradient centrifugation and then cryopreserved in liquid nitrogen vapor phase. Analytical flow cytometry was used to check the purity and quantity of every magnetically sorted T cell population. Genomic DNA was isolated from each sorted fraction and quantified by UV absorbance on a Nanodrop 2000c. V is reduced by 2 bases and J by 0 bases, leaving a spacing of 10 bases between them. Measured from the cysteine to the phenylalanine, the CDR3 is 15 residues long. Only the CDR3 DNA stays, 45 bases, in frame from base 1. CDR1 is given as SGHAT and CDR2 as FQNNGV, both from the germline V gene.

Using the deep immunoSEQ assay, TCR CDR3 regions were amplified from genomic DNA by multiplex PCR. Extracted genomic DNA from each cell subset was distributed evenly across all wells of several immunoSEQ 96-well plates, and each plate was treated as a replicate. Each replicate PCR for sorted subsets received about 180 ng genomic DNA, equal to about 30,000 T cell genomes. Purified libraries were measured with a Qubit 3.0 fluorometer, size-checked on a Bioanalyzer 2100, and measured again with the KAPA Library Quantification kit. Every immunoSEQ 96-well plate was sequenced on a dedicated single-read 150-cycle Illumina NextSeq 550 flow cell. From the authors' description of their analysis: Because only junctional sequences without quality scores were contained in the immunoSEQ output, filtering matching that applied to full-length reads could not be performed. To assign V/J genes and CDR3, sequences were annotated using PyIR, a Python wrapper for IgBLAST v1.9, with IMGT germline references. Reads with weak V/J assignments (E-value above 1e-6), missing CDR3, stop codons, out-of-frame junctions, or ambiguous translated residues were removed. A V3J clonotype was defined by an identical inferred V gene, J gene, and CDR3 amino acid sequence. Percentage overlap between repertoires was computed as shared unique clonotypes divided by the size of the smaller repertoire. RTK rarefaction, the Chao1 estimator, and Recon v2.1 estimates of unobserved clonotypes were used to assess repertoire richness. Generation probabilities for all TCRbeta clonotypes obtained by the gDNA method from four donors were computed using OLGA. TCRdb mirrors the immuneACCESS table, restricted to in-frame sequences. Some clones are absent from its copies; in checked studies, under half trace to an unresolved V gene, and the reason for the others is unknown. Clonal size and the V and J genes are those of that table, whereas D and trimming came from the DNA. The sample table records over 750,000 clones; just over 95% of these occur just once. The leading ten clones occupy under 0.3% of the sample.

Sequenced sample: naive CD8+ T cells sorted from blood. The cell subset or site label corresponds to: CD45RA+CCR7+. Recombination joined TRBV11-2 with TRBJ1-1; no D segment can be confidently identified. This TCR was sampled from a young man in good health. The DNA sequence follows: TGTGCCAGCAGCTTACGGAATTTTATGAACACTGAAGCTTTCTTT. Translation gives CASSLRNFMNTEAFF.